These T cell receptor beta chains were read from a single sample in a study of CD8+ T cells in alopecia areata. Sequencing was performed with immunoSEQ multiplex PCR; in TCRdb, only in-frame clones are kept and a portion is missing. Among about 150,000 clones listed, approximately 50% were seen once. Sequences were obtained from CD4+ T cells sorted from blood. The receptors shown here come from a human donor with alopecia areata. CDR3s include the opening cysteine and the closing phenylalanine or tryptophan. A D gene is named only where the DNA matches it firmly. A row's size may be missing; if present it is once, few, many or a size class.

d_gene	abundance	v_gene	j_gene	CDR3nt	CDR3aa
-	-	TRBV11-2	TRBJ2-7	TGTGCCAGCAGCTTAGATGGGAGCTCCTACGAGCAGTACTTC	CASSLDGSSYEQYF
-	-	TRBV29-1	TRBJ2-2	TGCAGCGTTGAACGGCAGCTAAACACCGGGGAGCTGTTTTTT	CSVERQLNTGELFF
-	-	TRBV5-1	TRBJ2-1	TGCGCCAGCAGCTTCAGGATCGTAGCAGCCTACAATGAGCAGTTCTTC	CASSFRIVAAYNEQFF
-	many	TRBV5-1	TRBJ2-5	TGCGCCAGCAGCCAACAAGAGACCCAGTACTTC	CASSQQETQYF
-	few	TRBV29-1	TRBJ1-1	TGCAGCGTTGAACGGGCGGACAGTGTGCAAGCTTTCTTT	CSVERADSVQAFF
-	-	TRBV5-1	TRBJ2-1	TGCGCCAGCAGCGCCGGACTAGTGGAGGGGGACGAGCAGTTCTTC	CASSAGLVEGDEQFF
TRBD2	few	TRBV29-1	TRBJ2-5	TGCAGCGTTGAAGTGAGTTCGGTAGCGGGAGGGCCAGAGACCCAGTACTTC	CSVEVSSVAGGPETQYF
-	few	TRBV29-1	TRBJ2-7	TGCAGCGTGGCCCGGGACACCCTATACGAGCAGTACTTC	CSVARDTLYEQYF
-	-	TRBV5-1	TRBJ1-5	TGCGCCAGCAGCTTGGAACCGGGAAATAGCAATCAGCCCCAGCATTTT	CASSLEPGNSNQPQHF
-	-	TRBV5-1	TRBJ2-7	TGCGCCAGCAGCTTGTCGGGCGCAGCCTACGAGCAGTACTTC	CASSLSGAAYEQYF
-	-	TRBV4-1	TRBJ1-5	TGCGCCAGCAGCCAAGAACCCGGTTTCGGGTCCCAGCATTTT	CASSQEPGFGSQHF
-	few	TRBV27	TRBJ2-7	TGTGCCAGCAGAGGAAGTCCCTCCTACGAGCAGTACTTC	CASRGSPSYEQYF
-	-	TRBV7-2	TRBJ2-1	TGTGCCAGCAGCCGGACCATCAATGAGCAGTTCTTC	CASSRTINEQFF
-	few	TRBV30	TRBJ1-5	TGTGCCTGGAGTATAACAGGGATTGGGCAGCCCCAGCATTTT	CAWSITGIGQPQHF
-	-	TRBV6-5	TRBJ2-5	TGTGCCAGCAGTTACTCGACGTCAGGGCGGTATACCCAGTACTTC	CASSYSTSGRYTQYF
-	-	TRBV5-1	TRBJ2-1	TGCGCCAGCAGCTTGGCTGGGAATGAGCAGTTCTTC	CASSLAGNEQFF